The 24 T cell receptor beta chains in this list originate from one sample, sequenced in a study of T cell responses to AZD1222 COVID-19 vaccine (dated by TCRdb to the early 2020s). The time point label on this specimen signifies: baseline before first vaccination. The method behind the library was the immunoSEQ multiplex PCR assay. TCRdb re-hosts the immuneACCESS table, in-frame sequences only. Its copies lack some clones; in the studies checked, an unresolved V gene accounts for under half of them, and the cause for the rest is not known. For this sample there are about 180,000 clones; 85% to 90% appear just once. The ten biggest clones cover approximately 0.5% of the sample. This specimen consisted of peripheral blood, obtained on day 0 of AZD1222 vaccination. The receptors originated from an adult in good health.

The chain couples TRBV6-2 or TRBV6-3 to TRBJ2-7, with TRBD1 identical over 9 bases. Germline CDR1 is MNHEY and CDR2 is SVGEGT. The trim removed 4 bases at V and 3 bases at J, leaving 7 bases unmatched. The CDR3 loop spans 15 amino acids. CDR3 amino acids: CASSFLDRGNYEQYF. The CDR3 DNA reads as TGTGCCAGCAGTTTTCTCGACAGGGGGAACTACGAGCAGTACTTC.

CDR3 residues: CATPGRNTEAFF. CDR3 DNA: TGTGCCACTCCGGGGAGGAACACTGAAGCTTTCTTT. The V gene is TRBV27, the J gene TRBJ1-1; no clear D gene. The CDR3 has 12 amino acids. CDR1 and CDR2 (germline): MNHEY, SMNVEV (reference sequence). Trimming took off 10 bases at V and 1 base at J, with 10 bases between the two ends.

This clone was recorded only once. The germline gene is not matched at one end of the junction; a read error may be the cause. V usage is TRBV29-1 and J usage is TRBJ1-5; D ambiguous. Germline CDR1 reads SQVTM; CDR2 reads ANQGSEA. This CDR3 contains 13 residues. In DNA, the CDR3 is TGCAGCGTAGAAGGCGGGTTTGGACAGCCCCAGCATTTT. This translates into CSVEGGFGQPQHF.

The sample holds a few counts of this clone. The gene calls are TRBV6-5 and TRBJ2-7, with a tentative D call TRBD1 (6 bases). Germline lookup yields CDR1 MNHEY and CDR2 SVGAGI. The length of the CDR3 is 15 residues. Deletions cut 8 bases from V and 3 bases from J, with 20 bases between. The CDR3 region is CASRPGTSVVYEQYF. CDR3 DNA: TGTGCCAGCCGCCCCGGGACATCGGTTGTCTACGAGCAGTACTTC.

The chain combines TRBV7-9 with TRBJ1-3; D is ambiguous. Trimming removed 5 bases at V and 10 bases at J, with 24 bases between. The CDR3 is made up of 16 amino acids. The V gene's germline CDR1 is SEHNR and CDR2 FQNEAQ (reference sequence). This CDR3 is CASSPRTEPSLVTIYF. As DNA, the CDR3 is TGTGCCAGCAGCCCTCGGACGGAACCCTCCCTGGTTACCATATATTTT.

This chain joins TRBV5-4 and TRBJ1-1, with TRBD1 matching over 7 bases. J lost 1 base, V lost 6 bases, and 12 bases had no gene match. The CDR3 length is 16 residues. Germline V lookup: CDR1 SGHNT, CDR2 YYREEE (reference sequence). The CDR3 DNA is TGTGCCAGCACCCGCTCCGAGGGGGCGCCGAACACTGAAGCTTTCTTT. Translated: CASTRSEGAPNTEAFF.

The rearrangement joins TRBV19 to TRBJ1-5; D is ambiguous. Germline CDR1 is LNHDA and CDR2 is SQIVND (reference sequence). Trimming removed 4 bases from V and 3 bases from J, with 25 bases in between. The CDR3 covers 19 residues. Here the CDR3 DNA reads TGTGCCAGTAGTACTAGACCCAAAATGAGCATAGGGTCCAATCAGCCCCAGCATTTT. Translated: CASSTRPKMSIGSNQPQHF.

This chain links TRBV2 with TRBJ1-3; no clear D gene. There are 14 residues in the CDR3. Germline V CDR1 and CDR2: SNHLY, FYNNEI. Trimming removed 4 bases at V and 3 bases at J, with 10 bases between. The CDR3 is CASSVGQLGNTIYF. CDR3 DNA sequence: TGTGCCAGCAGTGTTGGTCAGCTTGGAAACACCATATATTTT.

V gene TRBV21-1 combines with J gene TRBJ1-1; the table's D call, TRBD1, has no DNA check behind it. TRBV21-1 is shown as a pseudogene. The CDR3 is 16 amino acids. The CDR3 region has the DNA TGTGCCAGCAGCACCCCCCCGACAGGGGGAGGTGCTGAAGCTTTCTTT. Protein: CASSTPPTGGGAEAFF.

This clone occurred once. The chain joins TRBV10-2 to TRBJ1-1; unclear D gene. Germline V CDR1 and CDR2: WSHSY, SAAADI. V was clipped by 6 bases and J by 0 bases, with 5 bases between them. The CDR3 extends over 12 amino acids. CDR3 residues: CASRQMNTEAFF. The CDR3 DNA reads TGCGCCAGCAGACAAATGAACACTGAAGCTTTCTTT.

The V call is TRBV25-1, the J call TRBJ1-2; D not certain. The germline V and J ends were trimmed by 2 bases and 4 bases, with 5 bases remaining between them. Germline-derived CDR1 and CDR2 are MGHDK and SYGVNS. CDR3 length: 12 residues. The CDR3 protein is CASSEVPYGYTF. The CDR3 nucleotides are TGTGCCAGCAGTGAAGTCCCCTATGGCTACACCTTC.

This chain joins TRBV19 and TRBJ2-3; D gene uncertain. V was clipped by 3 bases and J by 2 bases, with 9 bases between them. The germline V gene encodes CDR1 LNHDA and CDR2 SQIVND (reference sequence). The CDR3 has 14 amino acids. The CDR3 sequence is CASSIGRSTDTQYF. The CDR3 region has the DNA TGTGCCAGTAGTATCGGCAGGTCCACAGATACGCAGTATTTT.

CDR3 loop: CASRRDSYGYTF. The CDR3 nucleotides read TGTGCCAGCAGGAGGGACAGCTATGGCTACACCTTC. The chain has TRBV12-3 or TRBV12-4 and TRBJ1-2; TRBD1 matches 7 bases. J was trimmed by 4 bases and V by 6 bases; bases with no gene match: 2. The CDR3 runs to 12 residues.

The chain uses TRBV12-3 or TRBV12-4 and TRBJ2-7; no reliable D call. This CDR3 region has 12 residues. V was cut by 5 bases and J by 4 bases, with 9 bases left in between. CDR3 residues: CASSPGQYEQYF. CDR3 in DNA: TGTGCCAGCAGTCCGGGCCAATACGAGCAGTACTTC.

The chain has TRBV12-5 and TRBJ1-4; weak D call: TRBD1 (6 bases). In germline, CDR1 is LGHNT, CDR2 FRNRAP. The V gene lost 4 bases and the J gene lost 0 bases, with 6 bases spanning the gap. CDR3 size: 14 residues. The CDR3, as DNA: TGTGCTAGTGGTTGGACAGCAACTAATGAAAAACTGTTTTTT. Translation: CASGWTATNEKLFF.

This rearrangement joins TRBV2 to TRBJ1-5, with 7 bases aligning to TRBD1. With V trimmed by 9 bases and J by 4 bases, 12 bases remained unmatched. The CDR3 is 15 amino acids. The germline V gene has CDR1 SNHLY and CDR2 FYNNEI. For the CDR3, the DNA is TGTGCCAGTGAGTCAGGGGACAGATTAAATCAGCCCCAGCATTTT. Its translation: CASESGDRLNQPQHF.

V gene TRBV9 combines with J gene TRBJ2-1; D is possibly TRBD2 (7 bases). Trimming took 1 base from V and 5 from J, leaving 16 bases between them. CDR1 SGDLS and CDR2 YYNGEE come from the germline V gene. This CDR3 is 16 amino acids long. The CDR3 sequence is CASSVRAGAKNNEQFF. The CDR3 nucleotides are TGTGCCAGCAGCGTAAGGGCGGGGGCCAAAAACAATGAGCAGTTCTTC.

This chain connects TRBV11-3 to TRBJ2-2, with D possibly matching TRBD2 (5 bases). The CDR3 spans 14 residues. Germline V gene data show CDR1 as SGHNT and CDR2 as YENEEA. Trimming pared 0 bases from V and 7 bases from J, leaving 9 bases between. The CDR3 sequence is CASSLETSGGELFF. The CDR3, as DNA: TGTGCCAGCAGCTTAGAAACCAGCGGCGGGGAGCTGTTTTTT.

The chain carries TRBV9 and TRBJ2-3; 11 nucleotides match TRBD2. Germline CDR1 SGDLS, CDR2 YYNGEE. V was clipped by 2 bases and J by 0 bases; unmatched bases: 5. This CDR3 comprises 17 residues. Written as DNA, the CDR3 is TGTGCCAGCAGCGTCGCTAGCGGGGGGTCTAGCACAGATACGCAGTATTTT. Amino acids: CASSVASGGSSTDTQYF. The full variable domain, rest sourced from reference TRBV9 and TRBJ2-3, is DSGVTQTPKHLITATGQRVTLRCSPRSGDLSVYWYQQSLDQGLQFLIQYYNGEERAKGNILERFSAQQFPDLHSELNLSSLELGDSALYFCASSVASGGSSTDTQYFGPGTRLTVL.

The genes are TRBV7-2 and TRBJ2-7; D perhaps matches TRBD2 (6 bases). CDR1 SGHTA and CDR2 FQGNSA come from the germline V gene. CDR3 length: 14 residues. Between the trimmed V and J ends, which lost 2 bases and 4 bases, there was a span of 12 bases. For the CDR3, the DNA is TGTGCCAGCAGCTTACCGACTAGTGGGTACGAGCAGTACTTC. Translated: CASSLPTSGYEQYF.

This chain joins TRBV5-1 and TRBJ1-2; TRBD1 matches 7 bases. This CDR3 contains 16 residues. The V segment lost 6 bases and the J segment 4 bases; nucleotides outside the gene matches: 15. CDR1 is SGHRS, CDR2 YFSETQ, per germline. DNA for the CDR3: TGCGCCAGCACCGCCTCGGGGGGGACAGCTACCTATGGCTACACCTTC. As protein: CASTASGGTATYGYTF.

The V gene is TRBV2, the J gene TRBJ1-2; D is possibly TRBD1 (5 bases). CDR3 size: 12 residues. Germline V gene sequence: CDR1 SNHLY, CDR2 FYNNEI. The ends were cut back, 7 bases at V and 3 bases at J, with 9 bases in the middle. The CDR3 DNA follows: TGTGCCAGCAAGGTGGGGGACTATGGCTACACCTTC. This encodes CASKVGDYGYTF.

Here the CDR3 reads CAISVGESSFYGYTF. CDR3 nucleotides: TGTGCCATCAGTGTTGGAGAGTCCTCCTTCTATGGCTACACCTTC. V and J are TRBV10-3 and TRBJ1-2; unclear D gene. CDR1 is ENHRY, CDR2 SYGVKD, per germline. V was trimmed by 4 bases and J by 4 bases, leaving 16 bases between them. CDR3 length: 15 residues.

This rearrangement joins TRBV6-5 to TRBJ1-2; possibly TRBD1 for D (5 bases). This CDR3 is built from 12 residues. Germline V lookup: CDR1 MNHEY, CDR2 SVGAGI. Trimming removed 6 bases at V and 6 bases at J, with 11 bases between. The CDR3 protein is CASRRQRNGYTF. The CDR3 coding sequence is TGTGCCAGCAGGAGACAGAGAAATGGCTACACCTTC.